A selection of T cell receptor beta chains follows, all from one sample in a study of regulatory T cells in long-lasting Graves disease. TCRdb analysed the multiplex PCR reads with MiXCR anew, one entry per CDR3 protein. The sample includes hundreds of thousands of distinct CDR3 sequences, about 14% seen only once; the top ten take about 20%. The specimen was peripheral blood mononuclear cells (PBMCs), collected at new diagnosis, from a patient treated with antithyroid drugs. Receptor source: a female donor with Graves disease. The CDR3 runs from the conserved cysteine through the conserved F or W. The order of the fields is V gene, clone size, D gene, J gene, CDR3 DNA, CDR3 protein. The D gene is left open where the match is weak. Part of the rows lack a size; the others show once, few, many or a class for expanded clones.

TRBV9	few	-	TRBJ2-1	TGTGCCAGCAGCGTAGTCGGTCAGGGACTCTACAATGAGCAGTTCTTC	CASSVVGQGLYNEQFF
TRBV28	-	TRBD2	TRBJ2-4	TGTGCCAGCAGTTTTGGGGGGGATCTAGCCAAAAACATTCAGTACTTC	CASSFGGDLAKNIQYF
TRBV29-1	many	-	TRBJ2-3	TGCAGCGTAGCGAGACCCACAGATACGCAGTATTTT	CSVARPTDTQYF
TRBV6-1	many	TRBD1	TRBJ1-1	TGTGCCAGCAGGCAGGGGGCTGAAGCTTTCTTT	CASRQGAEAFF
TRBV20-1	-	-	TRBJ1-5	TGCAGTGCTAGAGAGGAGTGGAATCAGCCCCAGCATTTT	CSAREEWNQPQHF
TRBV6-1	-	-	TRBJ2-2	TGTGCCAGCAGTGGACGACGAAAGTCGGAGACCGGGGAGCTGTTTTTT	CASSGRRKSETGELFF
TRBV5-1	many	-	TRBJ1-6	TGCGCCAGCAGCTTCGGACAGATAGGGTCCGGGTCACCCCTCCACTTT	CASSFGQIGSGSPLHF
TRBV20-1	many	TRBD2	TRBJ2-1	TGCAGTGCTATCACCCTAGCGGGAGGGAACAATGAGCAGTTCTTC	CSAITLAGGNNEQFF
TRBV19	-	TRBD1	TRBJ1-2	TGTGCCAGTAGGGGGGGGACTCCGGGACAGATTAACTATGGCTACACCTTC	CASRGGTPGQINYGYTF
TRBV7-9	many	TRBD2	TRBJ2-7	TGTGCCAGCAGCCCCGGGACTAGATACGAGCAGTACTTC	CASSPGTRYEQYF
TRBV25-1	few	TRBD1	TRBJ2-3	TGTGCCAGCAGTACAGGGACAGGGGAGTTGTATGGTGATACGCAGTATTTT	CASSTGTGELYGDTQYF
TRBV5-5	-	-	TRBJ2-5	TGTGCCAGCAGCCCCCTGGCTGGGCGGGAGACCCAGTACTTC	CASSPLAGRETQYF
TRBV12-3/TRBV12-4	-	-	TRBJ1-4	TGTGCCAGCAGCCCGGGGGGGGGGGAGTGGAAACTGTTTTTT	CASSPGGGEWKLFF
TRBV13	many	TRBD2	TRBJ2-5	TGTGCCAGCAGCTCAGCGGGAGTGGAGACCCAGTACTTC	CASSSAGVETQYF
TRBV2	many	TRBD1	TRBJ1-1	TGTGCCAGCAACCCAACAGGGGATAGAACTGAAGCTTTCTTT	CASNPTGDRTEAFF
TRBV2	many	-	TRBJ1-1	TGTGCCAGCAGTTTAACGAACACTGAAGCTTTCTTT	CASSLTNTEAFF
TRBV7-2	-	TRBD2	TRBJ2-1	TGTGCCAGCAGCCCAGGACGGGGCGGGACTAGCGGCTACAATGAGCAGTTCTTC	CASSPGRGGTSGYNEQFF
TRBV20-1	many	-	TRBJ2-5	TGCAGTGCTAGAGATAAGAAGACCCAGTACTTC	CSARDKKTQYF
TRBV2	many	-	TRBJ2-7	TGTGCCAGCAGTGTATCGCCAGGGCCCCCTTCTAACGAGCAGTACTTC	CASSVSPGPPSNEQYF
TRBV6-1	many	TRBD1	TRBJ2-7	TGTGCCAGCAGTAGCGGACAGGCCTGGACCTACGAGCAGTACTTC	CASSSGQAWTYEQYF
TRBV7-9	many	TRBD1	TRBJ2-4	TGTGCCAGCAGCTTAAAGACCCGACAGGGTGGCATTCAGTACTTC	CASSLKTRQGGIQYF
TRBV5-1	many	TRBD1	TRBJ2-1	TGCGCCAGCAGCTTAGGACAGGGAGACTACAATGAGCAGTTCTTC	CASSLGQGDYNEQFF
TRBV6-9	few	TRBD2	TRBJ2-1	TGCGCCAGTGGGGGTAGCGGGATTAACTCCGTTAACTACAATGAGCAGTTCTTC	CASGGSGINSVNYNEQFF
TRBV28	many	TRBD1	TRBJ2-7	TGTGCCAGCAGTTTAGTAGGGGGCAACTACGAGCAGTACTTC	CASSLVGGNYEQYF
TRBV12-5	many	-	TRBJ2-2	TGTGCTAGTGGTTCTGGATCCGGGGAGCTGTTTTTT	CASGSGSGELFF
TRBV27	many	-	TRBJ1-4	TGTGCCAGCAGTTTGGGAACAGAGGCAGGAAAACTGTTTTTT	CASSLGTEAGKLFF
TRBV7-9	many	-	TRBJ2-2	TGTGCCAGCAGCTTAGAGAACGGGGAGCTGTTTTTT	CASSLENGELFF
TRBV7-9	many	TRBD1	TRBJ2-5	TGTGCCAGCAGCCCCGGGACAGCATTCCCACTCCAAGAGACCCAGTACTTC	CASSPGTAFPLQETQYF
TRBV6-5	many	-	TRBJ1-2	TGTGCCAGCAGTTACTCAGGCGGGGCAGGCTATGGCTACACCTTC	CASSYSGGAGYGYTF
TRBV11-1	many	TRBD2	TRBJ2-1	TGTGCCAGCACTAATCTGGGGGGGAGCCTCAGCTCCTACAATGAGCAGTTCTTC	CASTNLGGSLSSYNEQFF
TRBV11-1	-	TRBD2	TRBJ2-1	TGTGCCAGCAGTGTAGGCCTAGCGGGGAGGTATGAGCAGTTCTTC	CASSVGLAGRYEQFF
TRBV12-3/TRBV12-4	many	-	TRBJ1-1	TGTGCCAGCAGACGACTTGGTGAAGCTTTCTTT	CASRRLGEAFF
TRBV7-3	few	TRBD2	TRBJ2-2	TGTGCCAGCAGCCCCGCGGTACTAGCGGGGGGTGGCGGGGAGCTGTTTTTT	CASSPAVLAGGGGELFF
TRBV9	-	-	TRBJ2-6	TGTGCCAGCAGCGTCTCAAGAGTATTCTCTGGGGCCAACGTCCTGACTTTC	CASSVSRVFSGANVLTF
TRBV20-1	-	-	TRBJ2-1	TGCAGCCTCTCCCGGGACCCCCCGGAGCAGTTCTTC	CSLSRDPPEQFF
TRBV27	-	TRBD1	TRBJ1-1	TGTGCCAGCGGTTTGGACAGGGGGAACACTGAAGCTTTCTTT	CASGLDRGNTEAFF
TRBV10-3	many	TRBD2	TRBJ2-5	TGTGCCATCAGTGAGTGGGAGCGGGAGGAAGAGACCCAGTACTTC	CAISEWEREEETQYF
TRBV11-2	many	-	TRBJ2-1	TGTGCCAGCAGCTTACGGACGGGGGTTTACAATGAGCAGTTCTTC	CASSLRTGVYNEQFF
TRBV7-9	-	-	TRBJ1-4	TGTGCCAGCAGCTTAAAAGCCCGGGCCCCGAGGAGTGAAAAACTGTTTTTT	CASSLKARAPRSEKLFF
TRBV13	many	TRBD2	TRBJ2-3	TGTGCCAGCAGCACCACCCGACTAGCGGGGGGATATCCTACCCCAGATACGCAGTATTTT	CASSTTRLAGGYPTPDTQYF
TRBV29-1	few	-	TRBJ2-7	TGCAGCGTTGTTAGTAGCGGAATAGAGCAGTACTTC	CSVVSSGIEQYF
TRBV9	many	-	TRBJ2-5	TGTGCCAGCAGCGCCGACCCCGGGGATCAAGAGACCCAGTACTTC	CASSADPGDQETQYF
TRBV24-1	-	-	TRBJ2-5	TGTGCCACCAGTGATTTGGCTGGGGAAGAGACCCAGTACTTC	CATSDLAGEETQYF
TRBV19	many	TRBD1	TRBJ1-1	TGTGCCAGTAGTAAAGGGGGCGCCTACAGAAACACTGAAGCTTTCTTT	CASSKGGAYRNTEAFF
TRBV2	many	TRBD1	TRBJ1-2	TGTGCCAGCAGTGGCCGGGACAGGATTGTTCGTGGCTACACCTTC	CASSGRDRIVRGYTF
TRBV7-2	many	-	TRBJ1-3	TGTGCCAGCAGCCGCGAGGGCCTACATCCAAGCTCTGGAAACACCATATATTTT	CASSREGLHPSSGNTIYF
TRBV6-2/TRBV6-3	-	-	TRBJ1-4	TGTGCCAGCAGTGAATGGTCTCAGCGGGGCGAAAAACTGTTTTTT	CASSEWSQRGEKLFF